The 23 T cell receptor beta chains below come from one sample, sequenced in a study of T cell changes during pregnancy in multiple sclerosis. This table comes from immunoSEQ multiplex PCR, and its TCRdb copy is limited to in-frame clones, with some not included. The data contain tens of thousands of clones, approximately 94% of them seen just once; the ten biggest clones take up 0.41%. Sequencing used CD4+ T cells from peripheral blood mononuclear cells, obtained in the second trimester of pregnancy. All receptors come from a female donor with multiple sclerosis, enrolled in a pregnancy study.

The chain carries TRBV28 and TRBJ1-6, with D possibly TRBD1 on 6 matching bases. Germline assignment: CDR1 MDHEN and CDR2 SYDVKM. The CDR3 runs 15 residues. V lost 8 bases, J lost 5 bases, and 16 bases lay in between. The DNA of the CDR3 is TGTGCCAGCTGCCTCCGGAGACAGGATAATTCACCCCTCCACTTT. This gives the protein CASCLRRQDNSPLHF.

The chain combines TRBV5-5 with TRBJ2-2; 9 bases map to TRBD1. Germline values: CDR1 SGHKS, CDR2 YYEKEE (reference sequence). Trimming took 1 base from V and 5 from J; bases not matched to a gene: 6. The CDR3 has 16 amino acids. The CDR3 nucleotides read TGTGCCAGCAGCTTGACAGGGGGCGCCGGAACCGGGGAGCTGTTTTTT. Its translation is CASSLTGGAGTGELFF.

The V and J genes are TRBV6-4 and TRBJ1-1, with 9 nucleotides matching TRBD1. This CDR3 has 15 amino acids. Trimming removed 6 bases from V and 8 bases from J; junction bases left unmatched: 13. Germline V gene data show CDR1 as MRHNA and CDR2 as SNTAGT. CDR3 sequence (DNA): TGTGCCAGCAGGCCCGGGACAGGGCCCTTGCGGGAAGCTTTCTTT. Its protein is CASRPGTGPLREAFF.

DNA of the CDR3: TGTGCCAGCAGCTTCTTTAGCAATCAGCCCCAGCATTTT. Its protein is CASSFFSNQPQHF. V gene TRBV11-2 combines with J gene TRBJ1-5; D not resolved. Between the trimmed V and J ends, which lost 3 bases and 0 bases, there was a span of 3 bases. This CDR3 contains 13 residues. Germline V gene lookup returns CDR1 SGHAT and CDR2 FQNNGV.

This chain joins TRBV5-5 and TRBJ1-5; possibly TRBD1 for D (5 bases). The length of the CDR3 is 15 residues. Per the germline V gene, CDR1 is SGHKS and CDR2 is YYEKEE (reference sequence). V dropped 1 base and J dropped 0 bases, with 8 bases sitting between them. The CDR3 loop reads CASSLWGGSNQPQHF. The CDR3, as DNA: TGTGCCAGCAGCTTGTGGGGGGGTAGCAATCAGCCCCAGCATTTT.

The rearrangement uses TRBV5-1 and TRBJ2-6, with 9 bases matching TRBD1. The CDR3 consists of 18 residues. The V gene end was trimmed by 1 base and the J gene end by 4 bases; junction bases not matched to a gene: 9. Germline assignment: CDR1 SGHRS and CDR2 YFSETQ. CDR3 loop: CASSLTGQGLRGANVLTF. The CDR3 bases are TGCGCCAGCAGCTTGACCGGACAGGGGCTGAGAGGGGCCAACGTCCTGACTTTC.

The rearrangement uses TRBV27 and TRBJ1-2; D gene unclear. Germline assignment: CDR1 MNHEY and CDR2 SMNVEV (reference sequence). V shed 2 bases and J shed 4 bases, with 14 bases lying between them. This CDR3 region has 15 residues. CDR3 nucleotide sequence: TGTGCCAGCAGTTTAATGTCTGGGCAACTCTATGGCTACACCTTC. This gives the protein CASSLMSGQLYGYTF.

The chain combines TRBV5-1 with TRBJ1-4; TRBD1 matches 8 bases. Germline CDR1 reads SGHRS; CDR2 reads YFSETQ. V lost 1 base, J lost 8 bases, and 7 bases stayed unmatched. CDR3 size: 15 residues. DNA of the CDR3: TGCGCCAGCAGCTTGACAAGTCAGGGGGCGGAAAAACTGTTTTTT. Its translation: CASSLTSQGAEKLFF.

The V and J genes are TRBV29-1 and TRBJ2-5; D unclear. CDR1 is SQVTM, CDR2 ANQGSEA, per germline. There are 10 residues in the CDR3. Trimming cost V 5 bases and J 2 bases, with 3 bases left between them. CDR3 in amino acids: CSVLQETQYF. CDR3 nucleotide sequence: TGCAGCGTTCTTCAAGAGACCCAGTACTTC.

The V gene is TRBV6-1, the J gene TRBJ2-2; D gene uncertain. Trimming cost V 1 base and J 2 bases, with 8 bases left between them. Germline lookup yields CDR1 MNHNS and CDR2 SASEGT. CDR3 length: 15 amino acids. The CDR3 reads CASSEGSVNTGELFF. CDR3 coding DNA: TGTGCCAGCAGTGAAGGGTCAGTTAACACCGGGGAGCTGTTTTTT.

This chain uses TRBV6-1 with TRBJ2-2; 7 nucleotides match TRBD1. Losses at the gene ends were 7 bases for V and 8 bases for J; bases not matched to a gene: 10. The CDR3 has 14 amino acids. Germline-derived CDR1 and CDR2 are MNHNS and SASEGT. The DNA of the CDR3 is TGTGCCAGCAAGGACAGGCGGGCGGCTGGGGAGCTGTTTTTT. This translates into CASKDRRAAGELFF.

The chain has TRBV7-9 and TRBJ1-1; D unclear. Germline V gene data show CDR1 as SEHNR and CDR2 as FQNEAQ (reference sequence). The ends were cut back, 5 bases at V and 5 bases at J, with 6 bases in the middle. This CDR3 has 11 residues. The CDR3 nucleotides read TGTGCCAGCAGCGGAGAGACTGAAGCTTTCTTT. This gives the protein CASSGETEAFF. Full variable domain (outside the CDR3, taken from reference TRBV7-9 and TRBJ1-1): DTGVSQNPRHKITKRGQNVTFRCDPISEHNRLYWYRQTLGQGPEFLTYFQNEAQLEKSRLLSDRFSAERPKGSFSTLEIQRTEQGDSAMYLCASSGETEAFFGQGTRLTVV.

The table lists this clone with a count of one. The chain recombines TRBV28 with TRBJ2-3, with TRBD2 matching over 9 bases. J gave up 9 bases and V 3 bases, and 7 bases lay outside the gene matches. Germline lookup yields CDR1 MDHEN and CDR2 SYDVKM. There are 14 residues in the CDR3. The CDR3 region is CASSLSGTSKTQYF. The CDR3 nucleotides read TGTGCCAGCAGTTTGTCGGGGACTAGCAAGACGCAGTATTTT.

The chain joins TRBV7-3 to TRBJ2-7; 12 bases match TRBD1. Germline V gene data show CDR1 as SGHTA and CDR2 as FQGTGA. With V trimmed by 2 bases and J by 5 bases, 7 bases remained unmatched. CDR3 length equals 16 residues. The DNA for the CDR3 is TGTGCCAGCAGCTTAGTTGGGACAGGGGGCCACCACGAGCAGTACTTC. This sequence encodes CASSLVGTGGHHEQYF.

This clone was counted a single time. V usage is TRBV6-1 and J usage is TRBJ2-1, with D perhaps TRBD1 (5 bases). Germline CDR1 MNHNS, CDR2 SASEGT. The CDR3 covers 12 residues. Deletions cut 1 base from V and 13 bases from J, with 11 bases between. As DNA, the CDR3 is TGTGCCAGCAGTGAAGGCCAGGGCTCCCAGTTCTTC. Amino acid sequence: CASSEGQGSQFF.

V usage is TRBV7-6 and J usage is TRBJ2-7; D might be TRBD1 (6 bases). Trimming cost V 3 bases and J 1 base, with 19 bases left between them. The CDR3 has 17 amino acids. Germline-derived CDR1 and CDR2 are SGHVS and FNYEAQ. In DNA, the CDR3 is TGTGCCAGCAGCTTGAGGGACATCCGGGTGGGATCCTACGAGCAGTACTTC. Its translation is CASSLRDIRVGSYEQYF.

This clone was observed a single time. The chain recombines TRBV6-1 with TRBJ2-5; 11 bases line up with TRBD2. Germline trimming cut 8 bases from V and 4 bases from J; bases unmatched to any gene: 6. The CDR3 covers 14 residues. CDR1 and CDR2 from the germline V gene are MNHNS and SASEGT. CDR3 amino acids: CASGGGLAGETQYF. The CDR3 nucleotides read TGTGCCAGCGGGGGCGGACTAGCGGGAGAGACCCAGTACTTC.

This sequence joins TRBV5-1 and TRBJ1-1, with TRBD1 matching over 7 bases. Germline V gene data show CDR1 as SGHRS and CDR2 as YFSETQ. CDR3 length: 13 amino acids. Unmatched junction bases numbered 8, after V lost 4 bases and J lost 8 bases. CDR3 DNA sequence: TGCGCCAGCAGCCCCGACAGGGTTTGGGAAGCTTTCTTT. Protein sequence: CASSPDRVWEAFF.

The V gene is TRBV19, the J gene TRBJ2-7; 9 bases are shared with TRBD2. The CDR3 is made up of 14 amino acids. Trimming removed 9 bases from V and 1 base from J; junction bases left unmatched: 7. Germline CDR1 reads LNHDA; CDR2 reads SQIVND (reference sequence). The CDR3 DNA reads as TGTGCCAGCCGACTAGCGGAAGGATCCTACGAGCAGTACTTC. This encodes CASRLAEGSYEQYF.

The chain is built from TRBV5-1 and TRBJ1-5, with 9 bases matching TRBD1. Germline-derived CDR1 and CDR2 are SGHRS and YFSETQ. This CDR3 region has 14 residues. V shed 7 bases, J shed 2 bases, and the junction held 4 bases outside the gene matches. CDR3 region: CASGGQGGNQPQHF. The CDR3 coding sequence is TGCGCCAGCGGGGGACAGGGTGGCAATCAGCCCCAGCATTTT.

The rearrangement joins TRBV2 to TRBJ1-5; 7 positions agree with TRBD1. The CDR3 has 15 amino acids. CDR1 is SNHLY and CDR2 is FYNNEI in the germline V gene. V gave up 4 bases and J gave up 0 bases; unmatched junction bases: 3. The CDR3, as DNA: TGTGCCAGCAGTGCGTGGACAGGTAGCAATCAGCCCCAGCATTTT. Translating it yields CASSAWTGSNQPQHF.

The rearrangement links TRBV7-3 to TRBJ2-1; possible D gene TRBD2, 5 bases. CDR3 size: 12 residues. V dropped 0 bases and J dropped 12 bases, with 9 bases sitting between them. Germline loops: CDR1 SGHTA, CDR2 FQGTGA. CDR3 in amino acids: CASSLTSGRQFF. In DNA, the CDR3 is TGTGCCAGCAGCTTAACTTCGGGGAGGCAGTTCTTC.

This chain joins TRBV2 and TRBJ2-1; D is perhaps TRBD2 (6 bases). In germline, CDR1 is SNHLY, CDR2 FYNNEI. The ends were cut back, 4 bases at V and 7 bases at J, with 11 bases in the middle. This CDR3 has 13 residues. Written as DNA, the CDR3 is TGTGCCAGCAGTGGGGTGAGCGGGAATGAGCAGTTCTTC. Residues: CASSGVSGNEQFF.